This is a list of T cell receptor beta chains from one sample in a study of PD-1 blockade in classical Hodgkin lymphoma. TCRdb keeps only in-frame clones here, not all; method: immunoSEQ multiplex PCR. The sample holds 20,000 or so clones, 88% seen once. The starting material was peripheral blood mononuclear cells (PBMCs), obtained before the fourth cycle of nivolumab. The receptor set was obtained from a human donor with classical Hodgkin lymphoma. Each CDR3 is given without its conserved first and last residue. The order of the fields is V gene, CDR3 protein.

TRBV5-1 ASSLPHPGRGTPQEQY
TRBV30 AWTQGMGNQPQH
TRBV6-4 ASSDHTGGGDTQY
TRBV6-5 ASSPGPLSSYEQY
TRBV7-9 ASSSGWDYLSYNEQF
TRBV9 ASSVLRSGQPYGGYT
TRBV5-6 ASSSSGQGSQVETQY
TRBV30 AWSERDRSIEQY
TRBV5-6 ASSLDYRRVDEQF
TRBV9 ASRAGVYGYT
TRBV6-6 ASRADVGSGNTIY
TRBV27 ASSRTTPTPTAYGYT
TRBV4-2 ASSLGDSSYEQY
TRBV19 ASSIDGAGGHKTQY
TRBV7-2 ASSPDRGRNQPQH
TRBV27 ASSLVESSYNEQF
TRBV5-4 ASSSTRDSETQY
TRBV2 ASLKLTGQIYEKLF
TRBV29-1 SVDPPGIDGYT
TRBV6-4 ASSPTGGEGTGELF
TRBV6-1 ASSEAGSGARTEAF
TRBV19 ASRTSGRGSYNEQF
TRBV5-1 ASSLTSGRPTDTQY
TRBV7-7 ASSLEGEGQPQH
TRBV27 ASSSGERESSYNEQF